This T cell receptor beta chain was captured in a study of post-analysis software for immune sequencing data. The TCR beta cDNA libraries contained unique molecular identifiers. Input amounts of 1 to 10 million T cells were used. These gave around 500,000 cDNA molecules, so each molecule approximated one T cell. TCRdb processed the PCR reads anew with MiXCR; each CDR3 protein has one entry. Among hundreds of thousands of distinct CDR3 sequences, around 47% were seen once, and the ten largest hold 1.5% to 2%. Sample: blood. The origin of this receptor is a girl aged 5-17 years with multiple sclerosis.

The CDR3 nucleotides read TGTGCCAGCAGCAAAGGTAGCCCGGGACAGAGAAACATTCAGTACTTC. The encoded protein is CASSKGSPGQRNIQYF. This sequence joins TRBV21-1 and TRBJ2-4; TRBD1 was called by the table and not checked on the DNA. TRBV21-1 is labeled a pseudogene. There are 16 residues in the CDR3.